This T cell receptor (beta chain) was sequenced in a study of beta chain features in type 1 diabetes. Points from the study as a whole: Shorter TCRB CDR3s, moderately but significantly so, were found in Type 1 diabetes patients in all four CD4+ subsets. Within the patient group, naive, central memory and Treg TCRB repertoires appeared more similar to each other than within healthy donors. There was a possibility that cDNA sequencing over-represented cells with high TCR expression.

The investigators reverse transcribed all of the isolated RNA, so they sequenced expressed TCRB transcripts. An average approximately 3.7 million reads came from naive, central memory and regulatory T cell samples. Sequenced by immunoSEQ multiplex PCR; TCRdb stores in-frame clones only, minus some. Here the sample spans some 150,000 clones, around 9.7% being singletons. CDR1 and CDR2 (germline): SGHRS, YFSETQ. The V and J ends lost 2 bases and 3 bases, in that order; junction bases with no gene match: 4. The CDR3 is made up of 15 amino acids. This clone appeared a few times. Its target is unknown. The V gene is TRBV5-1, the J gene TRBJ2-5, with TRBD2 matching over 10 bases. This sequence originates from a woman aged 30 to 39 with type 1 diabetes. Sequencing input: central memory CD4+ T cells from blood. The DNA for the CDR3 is TGCGCCAGCAGCTTTAGCGGGAGGTTGGAAGAGACCCAGTACTTC. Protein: CASSFSGRLEETQYF. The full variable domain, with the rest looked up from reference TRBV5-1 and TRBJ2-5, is KAGVTQTPRYLIKTRGQQVTLSCSPISGHRSVSWYQQTPGQGLQFLFEYFSETQRNKGNFPGRFSGRQFSNSRSEMNVSTLELGDSALYLCASSFSGRLEETQYFGPGTRLLVL.